This T cell receptor beta chain comes out of a study of cytomegalovirus exposure and HLA in healthy donors (dated by TCRdb to about 2017). Regarding the research as a whole: An earlier analysis of some 600 of the donors reported 250 to 350 Gb of sequence data and 95 million to 140 million unique TCR beta sequences obtained from 150 million to 200 million T cells. In a later analysis, previously published TCR beta repertoires from 550 to 750 donors were re-analyzed and high-resolution HLA genotyping was added so that TCR occurrence patterns could be studied. Of the 350 to 450 genotyped donors, 81% were placed in the genetic ancestry cluster associated with self-reported Caucasian donors. All discovery cohort repertoires had been generated using a single sequencing platform. Typing coverage differed by locus: A, B, C, DRB1 and DQB1 were typed in about 629-630 donors, DQA1 in approximately 520, DPA1 in roughly 590, and DPB1 in roughly 470. To decide whether each TCR beta V gene segment behaved as functional or pseudogenic, an earlier analysis of some 600 of the donors relied on high-throughput TCR beta sequencing. To predict cytomegalovirus infection status, the study combined high-throughput TCR immunosequencing, statistical association of individual TCRs with disease status, and machine learning. The study aimed to test whether signatures of past pathogen exposure could be identified by cataloging public T cell receptors. A few DR-DQ haplotypes were treated as single units for association and clustering because of strong linkage in the cohort. In addition to the first cohort of 666 subjects, a separate validation cohort of under 150 different subjects was used. An early release that covered roughly 600 HLA-typed donors contained 250 to 350 gigabases of sequencing data and tens of millions of unique TCR sequences. Among roughly 400 genotyped donors of the cohort, an average of about 220,000 unique TCR beta nucleotide sequences was sequenced per donor, of which about 18% were non-productive. In the later analysis, no new phenotypic data were used to find candidate immune exposures; instead, reliance was placed on TCR beta sequences and their occurrence across donors. The T cell repertoires of roughly 660 subjects were profiled by immunosequencing and related to cytomegalovirus serostatus. Donor age, sex, ethnicity and CMV serostatus were compiled together with the repertoire data. Class I and class II HLA loci were covered by the typing at four-digit resolution. A later genetic analysis took genome-wide SNP genotypes for about three fifths of the 666 donors and used that subset as a discovery cohort.

Worth noting for this clone: This clone's antigen is unknown. No much larger clone exists at a distance of one base, and base qualities are not known.

The protocol used for the library was the immunoSEQ multiplex PCR assay. For the multiplex PCR, a mixture combining 60 forward primers for TCR Vbeta segments and 13 reverse primers for TCR Jbeta segments was used. The CDR3 region of rearranged TCR beta genes was amplified from genomic DNA by a multiplex PCR assay. The Illumina HiSeq System was used to sequence the amplified TCR beta libraries as 87-base-pair reads. The paper's processing steps were these. A later analysis counted 75 million to 100 million unique TCR beta chains across the roughly 700 repertoires, and about 10 million of these chains were shared by at least two donors. Raw reads were error-corrected and collapsed into unique sequences by a nearest-neighbor algorithm in which closely related sequences were merged to remove PCR and sequencing errors. To assign V, D and J gene segments, CDR3 sequences were aligned to IMGT reference sequences. For a sequence to be retained, at least a six-nucleotide match to both a V gene segment and a J gene segment was required. A rearrangement counted as productive if the CDR3 had no stop codons and remained in frame with V and J, and every other rearrangement counted as non-productive. Following IMGT convention, CDR3 was defined as the stretch from the second conserved V-encoded cysteine up to the conserved J-encoded phenylalanine. Sequences without an unambiguous match to a single V gene segment were excluded from the earlier analysis of a few hundred of the donors. In an earlier analysis of several hundred of the donors, V segments were called functional above 56.7% productive rearrangements and were called segregating when the between-donor standard deviation exceeded 5%. A statistical classification framework was built to diagnose cytomegalovirus status from the catalog of TCR beta chain sequences. In a later analysis, V and J genes were assigned by comparing TCR nucleotide sequences against IMGT/GENE-DB human TR gene sequences. In a later analysis, CDR3 sequences and most-parsimonious VDJ recombination scenarios were assigned using the TCRdist pipeline. In a later analysis, each TCR beta chain was defined by its CDR3 amino acid sequence together with its V-gene family, and reads without a unique V-gene family were excluded. As a way to deal with suspected cross-contamination and a sequencing artifact, a later analysis dropped 450 to 600 nucleotide sequences that were highly shared and had low generation probability. A later analysis calculated a clonal expansion index for each public chain from normalized within-repertoire ranks of inferred template counts. A later analysis computed generation probabilities with a VDJ recombination model fitted to out-of-frame rearrangements, and checked the results against IGoR. In a later analysis, TCR-TCR, TCR-HLA and TCR-CMV co-occurrence was scored with hypergeometric tests, and a repertoire-size bias correction was applied to TCR pairs. False discovery rates were estimated in a later analysis by permuting HLA or CMV assignments 20 times. In a later analysis, co-occurring TCRs were grouped using DBSCAN, with TCRdist sequence similarity added in when clustering inside HLA-allele-positive subsets. Repertoires with fewer than 30,000 or more than 120,000 public chains, plus five repertoires with anomalous nucleotide sharing, were excluded from co-occurrence clustering. The table was pulled from immuneACCESS by TCRdb, which kept in-frame rearrangements only. Such tables lose some clones; where checked, under half of the loss comes from unresolved V genes, and the rest has no known cause. V and J calls and clone size come straight from that table; D and trimming were deduced from the DNA. In all, the sample holds fewer than 55,000 clones, and about 70% of those were seen once. Clones ranked in the top ten supply about 22% of the sample.

The cohort was made up of approximately 670 healthy bone marrow donors. Cohort members were all nominally healthy when sampled, although unrecorded immune exposures were likely present. The donor was CMV seropositive and belonged to the group of more than 250 seropositive cohort members. Every donor gave a peripheral blood sample, and the peripheral blood mononuclear cells from that sample were used for TCR beta sequencing. The Qiagen DNeasy Blood Extraction Kit was used to extract genomic DNA from the blood cell samples. Findings and caveats that apply to the study as a whole: In a later analysis, about 16,000 TCR beta sequences were associated with specific HLA alleles at a false discovery rate of 0.05. The presence/absence analyses assumed that sequencing depth was roughly uniform across donors, and that assumption may not be true. A further reported finding was that TCR beta sequences accurately predicted the HLA-A and HLA-B alleles for most subjects in the first cohort. According to a later analysis, TCR association rates differed among HLA loci, with DRB1 alleles showing the most associated TCRs and HLA-C alleles showing the fewest. In a later analysis, several top co-occurrence clusters were reported to appear linked to parvovirus B19, influenza, CMV and Epstein-Barr virus. A later genetic analysis associated a missense DCLRE1C variant with V-gene and J-gene trimming of TCR beta chains, and an independent cohort replicated the association. While some public TCRs were present in many individuals, most TCR sequences turned up only very rarely across donors. In a later analysis, HLA-associated TCR beta chains were found to be more clonally expanded and to have lower generation probabilities than equally common non-associated chains. Most CMV-associated TCR beta chains appeared to be HLA-restricted in a later analysis, and the HLA associations seemed to be driven largely by CMV exposure. In a later genetic analysis, fewer N-insertions in productive TCRs were reported among donors in an Asian-associated ancestry cluster than the approximately 710-donor mean. Assigning TCR associations to individual alleles was difficult when HLA alleles, especially DR and DQ, strongly co-occurred. According to the authors, the approach could potentially be generalized to other disease states and immunological phenotypes. The classifier was reported to diagnose cytomegalovirus status with high specificity and sensitivity in both the original cohort and the validation cohort. A cluster of highly shared sequence variants was judged likely to represent a technical artifact of the sequencing pipeline. This cohort had only TCR beta chains sequenced, and the lack of alpha or paired-chain data limited which features could be detected. CMV serostatus was the only immune exposure information available for the cohort. Because counts were too low, around 17 rarely observed V segments, including chromosome 9 orphons, were left out of the earlier analysis of some 600 of the donors. Linkage disequilibrium might explain the correlated functional status among segregating V segments, but an unknown experimental factor could not be excluded. The study listed 170 or so TCR beta chains as associated with cytomegalovirus. In vitro tests confirmed that three of the cytomegalovirus-associated TCR beta chains recognize cytomegalovirus antigens. An earlier analysis of roughly 570 of the donors showed that most TCR beta V segments appeared in productive rearrangements either about 87% or about 30% of the time, which broadly matched IMGT annotations. Because HLA typing was missing for some donors at each locus, association tests included only the typed subset.

Sequencing used PBMCs. The TCR sequence derives from a woman in her 50s in good health and CMV-seropositive.

The CDR3: CASSQAGTGKNLGDTF. Here is the DNA: TGTGCCAGCAGCCAAGCCGGGACAGGGAAAAACCTGGGGGACACCTTC. The rearrangement combines TRBV4-2 with TRBJ1-2; the central 9 bases match TRBD1. V trim: 1 base; J trim: 12 bases; unmatched bases: 15. The CDR3 has 16 amino acids, counting the end cysteine and phenylalanine. Just CDR3 DNA is preserved here, 48 bases in frame from base 1. Looking up the germline V gene yields CDR1 LGHNA and CDR2 YNFKEQ.